The present entry profiles one TCR beta chain with its context. This sample is drawn from a study of T cell changes during pregnancy in multiple sclerosis. The table came from immunoSEQ multiplex PCR; TCRdb's copy has only in-frame clones and leaves some out. The sample has around 99,000 clones; roughly 92% are singletons. The input for sequencing was peripheral blood, taken in the first trimester of pregnancy. This sequence was found in a female donor with multiple sclerosis, enrolled in a pregnancy study.

The CDR3 protein is CASRTGFNGELFF. The CDR3 region has the DNA TGCGCCAGCCGGACAGGGTTTAACGGGGAGCTGTTTTTT. The chain uses TRBV4-1 and TRBJ2-2; TRBD1 matches 8 bases. With 8 bases clipped from V and 7 bases from J, the junction kept 6 bases outside the gene matches. The CDR3 runs 13 residues. The germline CDR1 and CDR2 sequences are MGHRA and YSYEKL.